These 27 T cell receptor beta chains were all obtained from the same sample, sequenced in a study of T cells after yellow fever vaccination. TCRdb re-called the 5' RACE reads through MiXCR, storing one row per CDR3 protein. The repertoire holds 80,000 to 100,000 distinct CDR3 sequences, with almost 9% as singletons. The specimen comprised CD8+ T cells not binding an NS4B(214-222) dextramer, sorted from PBMCs, sampled roughly 15 days after the first yellow fever vaccination. These receptor sequences come from a man between 18 and 35 years old who received the YFV17D yellow fever vaccine.

The chain couples TRBV29-1 to TRBJ2-7; a possible D gene is TRBD2 (7 bases). The V and J ends lost 6 bases and 6 bases respectively, with 18 bases between them. Germline CDR1 reads SQVTM; CDR2 reads ANQGSEA. The CDR3 is 13 residues long. The CDR3 DNA reads as TGCAGCGTGCTTACTAGGGGGGGCTTCGAGCAGTACTTC. Residues: CSVLTRGGFEQYF.

The chain carries TRBV20-1 and TRBJ2-7; TRBD1 matches at 8 bases. CDR1 is DFQATT, CDR2 SNEGSKA, per germline (reference sequence). This CDR3 region has 15 residues. J was trimmed by 0 bases and V by 5 bases; bases with no gene match: 9. CDR3 sequence (DNA): TGCAGTGCTCTCAAAACAACAGGGGGCTCCTACGAGCAGTACGTC. Its translation: CSALKTTGGSYEQYV.

This sequence joins TRBV12-3 or TRBV12-4 and TRBJ2-5; D possibly uses TRBD1 or TRBD2 (5 bases each). The CDR3 runs to 13 residues. With 6 bases removed from V and 1 base from J, the gap between germline ends came to 9 bases. The CDR3 bases are TGTGCCAGCAGCCCCGGGACCCAAGAGACCCAGTACTTC. Amino acid sequence: CASSPGTQETQYF.

In this sample, this clonotype turned up a few times. The gene calls are TRBV13 and TRBJ1-1, with TRBD1 identical over 7 bases. CDR3 length equals 15 residues. From germline, CDR1 is PRHDT and CDR2 FYEKMQ (reference sequence). V gave up 5 bases and J gave up 1 base; unmatched junction bases: 7. The CDR3 sequence is CASSMTGNKNTEAFF. In DNA form, the CDR3 reads TGTGCCAGCAGCATGACAGGGAACAAGAACACTGAAGCTTTCTTT.

V usage is TRBV7-2 and J usage is TRBJ2-1; D is unresolved. The length of the CDR3 is 15 residues. V lost 3 bases and J 4 bases, leaving 13 bases between the germline ends. CDR1 is SGHTA, CDR2 FQGNSA, per germline. CDR3 loop: CASSLAVQQYNEQFF. For the CDR3, the DNA is TGTGCCAGCAGCTTGGCAGTTCAACAGTACAATGAGCAGTTCTTC. Supplemented by reference TRBV7-2 and TRBJ2-1, the full variable domain reads GAGVSQSPSNKVTEKGKDVELRCDPISGHTALYWYRQSLGQGLEFLIYFQGNSAPDKSGLPSDRFSAERTGGSVSTLTIQRTQQEDSAVYLCASSLAVQQYNEQFFGPGTRLTVL.

This sequence joins TRBV13 and TRBJ2-5; 7 bases are a match to TRBD1. CDR1 is PRHDT, CDR2 FYEKMQ, per germline (reference sequence). With V trimmed by 2 bases and J by 3 bases, 3 bases remained unmatched. The CDR3 spans 14 residues. The CDR3 is CASSLRDREETQYF. CDR3 nucleotides: TGTGCCAGCAGCTTACGGGACAGAGAAGAGACCCAGTACTTC.

V and J are TRBV2 and TRBJ1-6, with D perhaps TRBD1 (6 bases). Germline CDR1 SNHLY, CDR2 FYNNEI. The CDR3 contains 16 residues. Trimming removed 2 bases from V and 7 bases from J, with 15 bases in between. The CDR3 coding sequence is TGTGCCAGCAGTGAAATACAGGGATTTGGAAATTCACCCCTCCACTTT. Protein product: CASSEIQGFGNSPLHF.

This clonotype appeared a few times. V and J are TRBV7-9 and TRBJ2-7, with unresolved D. In germline, CDR1 is SEHNR, CDR2 FQNEAQ (reference sequence). This CDR3 has 16 residues. V lost 5 bases and J lost 6, with 23 bases in between. The CDR3 bases are TGTGCCAGCAGCCCGGCCGGGTCCCCCCTGGGAAGCGAGCAGTACTTC. This sequence encodes CASSPAGSPLGSEQYF.

The gene calls are TRBV6-5 and TRBJ1-1, with unresolved D. Between the trimmed V and J ends, which lost 0 bases and 4 bases, there was a span of 6 bases. Germline V gene data show CDR1 as MNHEY and CDR2 as SVGAGI. This CDR3 is 13 amino acids long. As DNA, the CDR3 is TGTGCCAGCAGTTACTCTGGACTCACTGAAGCTTTCTTT. Residues: CASSYSGLTEAFF.

In its sample, this clonotype was seen a few times. The chain recombines TRBV4-2 with TRBJ2-6, with D unclear. The CDR3 is 15 residues long. CDR1 and CDR2 from the germline V gene are LGHNA and YNFKEQ. Trimming took off 2 bases at V and 0 bases at J, with 5 bases between the two ends. CDR3 sequence reads: CASSQTNSGANVLTF. CDR3 nucleotide sequence: TGTGCCAGCAGCCAAACTAACTCTGGGGCCAACGTCCTGACTTTC.

The rearrangement uses TRBV11-2 and TRBJ2-1, with a possible D match to TRBD2 (6 bases). This CDR3 is built from 12 residues. The V end lost 10 bases, the J end lost 5 bases, and 12 bases lay between the germline ends. Germline-derived CDR1 and CDR2 are SGHAT and FQNNGV. The CDR3 DNA reads as TGTGCCACCACGGGACTTGACAATGAGCAGTTCTTC. Amino acids: CATTGLDNEQFF.

The CDR3 coding sequence is TGTGCCAGCAGCTTGGAGAGAGAGCAGTACTTC. Translation: CASSLEREQYF. This chain uses TRBV5-5 with TRBJ2-7; D remains unclear. CDR3 size: 11 residues. V shed 0 bases and J shed 7 bases, with 5 bases lying between them. Germline loops: CDR1 SGHKS, CDR2 YYEKEE (reference sequence).

This clonotype was seen only a few times. The chain joins TRBV9 to TRBJ1-1; no clear D. V was trimmed by 4 bases and J by 3 bases, leaving 7 bases between them. Germline CDR1 SGDLS, CDR2 YYNGEE. There are 12 residues in the CDR3. The CDR3 protein is CASSPLDTEAFF. The CDR3 bases are TGTGCCAGCAGCCCCTTAGACACTGAAGCTTTCTTT.

This clonotype was picked up a small number of times. The CDR3 loop is CASLPATNEKLFF. The CDR3 DNA sequence: TGTGCCAGCTTACCAGCAACTAATGAAAAACTGTTTTTT. The chain joins TRBV25-1 to TRBJ1-4, with no clear D. Germline CDR1 is MGHDK and CDR2 is SYGVNS. Trimming stripped 8 bases from V and 0 bases from J, with 7 bases between. The CDR3 covers 13 residues.

The V call is TRBV7-2, the J call TRBJ2-3; 8 nucleotides match TRBD2. Germline CDR1 and CDR2: SGHTA and FQGNSA. The CDR3 covers 17 residues. V was pared by 4 bases and J by 2 bases, with 11 bases of the junction left unmatched. In DNA, the CDR3 is TGTGCCAGCAGCTCGGCCCCGGGGGGGAGCCACACAGATACGCAGTATTTT. This encodes CASSSAPGGSHTDTQYF. The whole variable domain, remainder taken from reference TRBV7-2 and TRBJ2-3, is GAGVSQSPSNKVTEKGKDVELRCDPISGHTALYWYRQSLGQGLEFLIYFQGNSAPDKSGLPSDRFSAERTGGSVSTLTIQRTQQEDSAVYLCASSSAPGGSHTDTQYFGPGTRLTVL.

Many counts were recorded for this clonotype. The chain combines TRBV27 with TRBJ1-2; weak D call: TRBD1 (5 bases). The CDR3 sequence is 13 residues long. The germline V gene encodes CDR1 MNHEY and CDR2 SMNVEV (reference sequence). V lost 2 bases and J 7 bases, leaving 11 bases between the germline ends. The CDR3 DNA is TGTGCCAGCAGTTTACAGGCTGGGGGTGGCTACACCTTC. It encodes CASSLQAGGGYTF.

This clonotype was seen only a few times. J is TRBJ2-6 and V is TRBV9; D ambiguous. Germline V gene data show CDR1 as SGDLS and CDR2 as YYNGEE. Deletions cut 0 bases from V and 0 bases from J, with 4 bases between. The CDR3 extends over 15 amino acids. The CDR3 spells CASSVVSSGANVLTF. CDR3 in DNA: TGTGCCAGCAGCGTAGTAAGCTCTGGGGCCAACGTCCTGACTTTC.

The rearrangement uses TRBV5-6 and TRBJ2-3; tentative D call: TRBD1 (6 bases). Trimming took 0 bases from V and 4 from J, leaving 15 bases between them. Germline lookup yields CDR1 SGHDT and CDR2 YYEEEE. The CDR3 totals 16 residues. This chain's CDR3 is CASSLGGPVGADTQYF. In DNA form, the CDR3 reads TGTGCCAGCAGCTTGGGGGGGCCGGTTGGCGCAGATACGCAGTATTTT.

The chain is built from TRBV12-3 or TRBV12-4 and TRBJ1-5; a possible D gene is TRBD1 (5 bases). The CDR3 totals 14 residues. V lost 1 base to trimming and J lost 6 bases, with 10 bases between them. CDR3 loop: CASSLVGETQPQHF. The DNA for the CDR3 is TGTGCCAGCAGTTTAGTAGGGGAGACTCAGCCCCAGCATTTT.

Only a few counts were recorded for this clonotype. The chain combines TRBV5-5 with TRBJ2-7; D might be TRBD1 (6 bases). Germline CDR1 SGHKS, CDR2 YYEKEE (reference sequence). The CDR3 totals 15 residues. The V gene lost 4 bases and the J gene lost 5 bases, with 19 bases spanning the gap. CDR3: CASSPRVSGEHEQYV. The CDR3 bases are TGTGCCAGCAGCCCAAGGGTATCAGGGGAGCACGAGCAGTACGTC.

This clonotype showed up many times. The chain employs TRBV19 and TRBJ2-7, with 7 bases identical to TRBD1. The CDR3 runs to 15 residues. J lost 2 bases, V lost 3 bases, and 7 bases had no gene match. The V gene's germline CDR1 is LNHDA and CDR2 SQIVND (reference sequence). This CDR3 reads CASSIYQGVPYEQYF. CDR3 bases: TGTGCCAGTAGTATCTACCAGGGGGTGCCCTACGAGCAGTACTTC. The full variable domain, in which reference TRBV19 and TRBJ2-7 provide the parts outside the CDR3, is DGGITQSPKYLFRKEGQNVTLSCEQNLNHDAMYWYRQDPGQGLRLIYYSQIVNDFQKGDIAEGYSVSREKKESFPLTVTSAQKNPTAFYLCASSIYQGVPYEQYFGPGTRLTVT.

Notes on this clonotype: Germline is not matched at one junction end, which may reflect a read error. The chain uses TRBV24-1 and TRBJ2-1; D is undetermined. Germline V lookup: CDR1 KGHDR, CDR2 SFDVKD. CDR3 size: 12 residues. The CDR3 coding sequence is TGTGCCACCAGTGATTTGGCCACCCGCTTGTGGTTC. Translating gives CATSDLATRLWF.

The chain carries TRBV9 and TRBJ2-1; a possible D gene is TRBD2 (6 bases). Germline CDR1 is SGDLS and CDR2 is YYNGEE. The CDR3 has 13 residues. Trimming took off 2 bases at V and 6 bases at J, with 9 bases between the two ends. The CDR3 loop is CASSVGLGNEQFF. The CDR3 DNA is TGTGCCAGCAGCGTGGGACTCGGCAATGAGCAGTTCTTC.

The chain uses TRBV20-1 and TRBJ1-3; D not certain. Germline V gene sequence: CDR1 DFQATT, CDR2 SNEGSKA (reference sequence). V lost 0 bases and J lost 6, with 18 bases in between. This CDR3 is 16 amino acids long. The CDR3 here is CSARDYLRTGLNTIYF. CDR3 nucleotide sequence: TGCAGTGCTAGAGATTACCTGCGGACTGGATTAAACACCATATATTTT.

This clonotype showed up just a few times. V is TRBV3-1 and J is TRBJ2-2, with TRBD2 matching 10 bases. This CDR3 contains 16 residues. Germline V lookup: CDR1 LGHDT, CDR2 YNNKEL (reference sequence). Germline trimming cut 1 base from V and 5 bases from J; bases unmatched to any gene: 4. CDR3 residues: CASSQVLAGATGELFF. For the CDR3, the DNA is TGTGCCAGCAGCCAAGTGCTAGCGGGGGCTACCGGGGAGCTGTTTTTT.

This clonotype was seen a few times. The chain carries TRBV29-1 and TRBJ2-5; 7 nucleotides match TRBD1. The ends lost 4 bases at V and 3 bases at J; junction bases unmatched: 5. The CDR3 is 13 amino acids. Germline loops: CDR1 SQVTM, CDR2 ANQGSEA. The CDR3 DNA reads as TGCAGCGTTGTTGGGCAGGGGGAAGAGACCCAGTACTTC. This codes for CSVVGQGEETQYF.

V gene TRBV7-6 combines with J gene TRBJ2-5; maybe TRBD2 (6 bases). Germline CDR1 SGHVS, CDR2 FNYEAQ. The CDR3 runs to 15 residues. The V end was cut by 5 bases, the J end by 6 bases, with 19 bases between. The CDR3 DNA reads TGTGCCAGCAGCCAAGAAACAGGAGGGCAAAAGACCCAGTACTTC. This translates into CASSQETGGQKTQYF. The whole variable domain, filled in from reference TRBV7-6 and TRBJ2-5, reads GAGVSQSPRYKVTKRGQDVALRCDPISGHVSLYWYRQALGQGPEFLTYFNYEAQQDKSGLPNDRFSAERPEGSISTLTIQRTEQRDSAMYRCASSQETGGQKTQYFGPGTRLLVL.